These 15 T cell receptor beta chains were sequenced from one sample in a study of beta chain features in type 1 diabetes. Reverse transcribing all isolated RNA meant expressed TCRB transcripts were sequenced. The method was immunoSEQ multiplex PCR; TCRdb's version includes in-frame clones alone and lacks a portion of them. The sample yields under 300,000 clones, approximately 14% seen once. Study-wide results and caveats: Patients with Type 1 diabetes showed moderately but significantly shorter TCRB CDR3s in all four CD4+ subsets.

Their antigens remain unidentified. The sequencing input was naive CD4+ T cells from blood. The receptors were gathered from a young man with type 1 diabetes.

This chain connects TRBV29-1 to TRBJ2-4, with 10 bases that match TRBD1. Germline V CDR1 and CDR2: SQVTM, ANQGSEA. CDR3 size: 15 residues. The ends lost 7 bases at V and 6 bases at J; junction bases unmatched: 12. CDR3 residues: CSAEGRDRGRNIQYF. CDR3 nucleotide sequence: TGCAGCGCTGAGGGGCGGGACAGGGGAAGAAACATTCAGTACTTC.

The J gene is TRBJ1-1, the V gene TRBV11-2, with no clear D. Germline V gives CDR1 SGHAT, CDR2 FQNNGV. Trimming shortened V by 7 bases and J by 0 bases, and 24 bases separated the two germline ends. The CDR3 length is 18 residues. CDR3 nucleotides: TGTGCCAGCATCGCAACTTCAGGTGGCCTCCGCTTGAACACTGAAGCTTTCTTT. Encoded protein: CASIATSGGLRLNTEAFF.

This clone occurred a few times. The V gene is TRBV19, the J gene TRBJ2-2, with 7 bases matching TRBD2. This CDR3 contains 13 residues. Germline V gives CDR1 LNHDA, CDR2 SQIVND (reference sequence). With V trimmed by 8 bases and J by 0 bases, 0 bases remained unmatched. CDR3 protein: CASGLANTGELFF. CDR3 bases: TGTGCCAGTGGACTAGCGAACACCGGGGAGCTGTTTTTT.

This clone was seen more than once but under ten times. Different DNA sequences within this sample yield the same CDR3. The DNA for the CDR3 is TGCGCCAGCAGCTTGGGCGACAGTAGCAATCAGCCCCAGCATTTT. Residues: CASSLGDSSNQPQHF. This chain joins TRBV5-1 and TRBJ1-5; possibly TRBD1 for D (5 bases). Between the trimmed V and J ends, which lost 0 bases and 0 bases, there was a span of 7 bases. Germline V CDR1 and CDR2: SGHRS, YFSETQ. This CDR3 has 15 amino acids.

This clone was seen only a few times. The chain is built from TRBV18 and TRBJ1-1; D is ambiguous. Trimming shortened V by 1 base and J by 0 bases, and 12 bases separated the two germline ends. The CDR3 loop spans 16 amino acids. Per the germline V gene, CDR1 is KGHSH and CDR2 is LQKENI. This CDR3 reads CASSPLASGMNTEAFF. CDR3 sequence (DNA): TGTGCCAGCTCACCACTGGCATCGGGTATGAACACTGAAGCTTTCTTT.

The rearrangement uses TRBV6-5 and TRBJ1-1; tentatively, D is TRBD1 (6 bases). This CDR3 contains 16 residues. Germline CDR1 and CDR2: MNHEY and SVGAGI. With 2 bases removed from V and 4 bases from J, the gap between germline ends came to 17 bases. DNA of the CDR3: TGTGCCAGCAGTTACGGTGGACAGTTCCGGTCCACTGAAGCTTTCTTT. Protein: CASSYGGQFRSTEAFF.

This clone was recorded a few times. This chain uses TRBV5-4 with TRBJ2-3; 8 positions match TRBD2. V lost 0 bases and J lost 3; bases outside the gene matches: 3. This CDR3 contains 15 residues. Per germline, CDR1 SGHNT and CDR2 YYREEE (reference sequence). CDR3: CASSLETSGTDTQYF. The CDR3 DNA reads TGTGCCAGCAGCTTGGAAACTAGCGGTACAGATACGCAGTATTTT.

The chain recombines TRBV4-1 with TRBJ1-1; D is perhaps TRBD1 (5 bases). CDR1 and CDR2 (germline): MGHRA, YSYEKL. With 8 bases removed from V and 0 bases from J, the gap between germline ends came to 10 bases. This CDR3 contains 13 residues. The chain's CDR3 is CASGGVLNTEAFF. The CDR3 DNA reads TGCGCCAGCGGGGGGGTATTGAACACTGAAGCTTTCTTT.

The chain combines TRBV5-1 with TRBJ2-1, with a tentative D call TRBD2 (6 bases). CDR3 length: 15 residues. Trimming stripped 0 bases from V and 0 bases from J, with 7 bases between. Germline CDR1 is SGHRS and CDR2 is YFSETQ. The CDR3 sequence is CASSLDGSSYNEQFF. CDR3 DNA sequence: TGCGCCAGCAGCTTGGACGGGAGCTCCTACAATGAGCAGTTCTTC.

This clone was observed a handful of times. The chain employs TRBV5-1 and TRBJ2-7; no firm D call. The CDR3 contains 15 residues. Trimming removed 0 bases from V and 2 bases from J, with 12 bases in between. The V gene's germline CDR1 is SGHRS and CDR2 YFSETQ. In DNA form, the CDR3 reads TGCGCCAGCAGCTTGGATTGGCAGGATGCCTACGAGCAGTACTTC. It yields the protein CASSLDWQDAYEQYF. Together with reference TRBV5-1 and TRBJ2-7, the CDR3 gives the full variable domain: KAGVTQTPRYLIKTRGQQVTLSCSPISGHRSVSWYQQTPGQGLQFLFEYFSETQRNKGNFPGRFSGRQFSNSRSEMNVSTLELGDSALYLCASSLDWQDAYEQYFGPGTRLTVT.

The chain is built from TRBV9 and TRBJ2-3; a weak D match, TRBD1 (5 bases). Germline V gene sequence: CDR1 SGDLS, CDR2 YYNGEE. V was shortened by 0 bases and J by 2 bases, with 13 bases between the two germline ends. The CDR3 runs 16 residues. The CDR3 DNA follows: TGTGCCAGCAGCGTAGCTCGCGAAGGGGTCACAGATACGCAGTATTTT. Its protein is CASSVAREGVTDTQYF.

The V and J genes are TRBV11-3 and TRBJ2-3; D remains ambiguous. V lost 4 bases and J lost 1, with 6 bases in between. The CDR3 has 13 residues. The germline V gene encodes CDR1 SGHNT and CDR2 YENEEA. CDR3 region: CASSSSGTDTQYF. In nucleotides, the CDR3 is TGTGCCAGCAGCTCTTCAGGCACAGATACGCAGTATTTT.

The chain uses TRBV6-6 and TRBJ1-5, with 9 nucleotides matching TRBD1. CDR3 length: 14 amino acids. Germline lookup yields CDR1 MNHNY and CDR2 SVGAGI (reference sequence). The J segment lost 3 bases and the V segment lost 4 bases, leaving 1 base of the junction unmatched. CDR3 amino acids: CASSSQGANQPQHF. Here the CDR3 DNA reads TGTGCCAGCAGTTCACAGGGGGCCAATCAGCCCCAGCATTTT.

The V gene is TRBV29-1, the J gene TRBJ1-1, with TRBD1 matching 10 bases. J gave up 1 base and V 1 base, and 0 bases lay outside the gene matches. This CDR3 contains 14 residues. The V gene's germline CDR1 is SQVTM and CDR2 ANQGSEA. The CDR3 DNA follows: TGCAGCGTTGAAGGACAGGGGGCGAACACTGAAGCTTTCTTT. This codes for CSVEGQGANTEAFF. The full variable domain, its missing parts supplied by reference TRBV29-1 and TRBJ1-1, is SAVISQKPSRDICQRGTSLTIQCQVDSQVTMMFWYRQQPGQSLTLIATANQGSEATYESGFVIDKFPISRPNLTFSTLTVSNMSPEDSSIYLCSVEGQGANTEAFFGQGTRLTVV.

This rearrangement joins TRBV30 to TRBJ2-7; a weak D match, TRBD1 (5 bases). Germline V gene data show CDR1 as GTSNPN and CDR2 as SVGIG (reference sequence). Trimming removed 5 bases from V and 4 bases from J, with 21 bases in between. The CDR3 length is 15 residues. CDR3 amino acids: CAWSYPPLTVYEQYF. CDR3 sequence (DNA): TGTGCCTGGTCTTACCCCCCATTGACAGTTTACGAGCAGTACTTC.